This TCR beta chain was sequenced for a study of cytomegalovirus exposure and HLA in healthy donors. The PCR had 60 Vbeta and 13 Jbeta primers. Original processing notes: A later analysis tallied 87 million or so unique TCR beta chains, around 9.9 million of them shared. Data came from immunoSEQ multiplex PCR; TCRdb stores just in-frame clones and leaves some out. The V and J calls and the clone size are those of that table, but D and trimming were determined from the DNA. The sample consists of 92,000 or so clones, roughly 67% of them appearing once. The germline gives CDR1 MNHNS, CDR2 SASEGT. With 5 bases removed from V and 0 bases from J, the gap between germline ends came to 11 bases. This CDR3 region has 15 residues. General study results and limits: Sequences of the TCR beta chain were said to predict the HLA-A and HLA-B alleles of most subjects accurately. Listed as cytomegalovirus-associated were 164 TCR beta chains. The dataset shows that most TCR sequences were rare, while some public TCRs occurred in many donors.

This clone was detected a few times. Antigen specificity is unknown. The clonotype originates from a woman aged 45-65 years in good health and CMV-seropositive. This sequence joins TRBV6-1 and TRBJ2-1, with D perhaps matching TRBD1 (6 bases). The sample taken for sequencing was PBMCs. The chain's CDR3 is CASSTDRSSYNEQFF. The DNA of the CDR3 is TGTGCCAGCAGTACCGACAGGAGCTCCTACAATGAGCAGTTCTTC.